This T cell receptor beta chain appears in the sequencing data of a study of blood T cell repertoires in COVID-19. Germline values: CDR1 SEHNR, CDR2 FQNEAQ (reference sequence). The CDR3 has 14 amino acids. With 2 bases removed from V and 4 bases from J, the gap between germline ends came to 10 bases. In its sample, this clone was seen a few times. TCRdb's copy holds only in-frame clones and misses some; the assay was immunoSEQ multiplex PCR. The sample lists some 200,000 clones, roughly 90% occurring once. Sequenced material: peripheral blood. The receptor's source is a man aged 65 to 79 with acute or convalescent COVID-19. This chain uses TRBV7-9 with TRBJ2-3; no clear D gene. The CDR3 reads CASSLSLGADTQYF. DNA of the CDR3: TGTGCCAGCAGCTTATCCCTAGGTGCAGATACGCAGTATTTT.